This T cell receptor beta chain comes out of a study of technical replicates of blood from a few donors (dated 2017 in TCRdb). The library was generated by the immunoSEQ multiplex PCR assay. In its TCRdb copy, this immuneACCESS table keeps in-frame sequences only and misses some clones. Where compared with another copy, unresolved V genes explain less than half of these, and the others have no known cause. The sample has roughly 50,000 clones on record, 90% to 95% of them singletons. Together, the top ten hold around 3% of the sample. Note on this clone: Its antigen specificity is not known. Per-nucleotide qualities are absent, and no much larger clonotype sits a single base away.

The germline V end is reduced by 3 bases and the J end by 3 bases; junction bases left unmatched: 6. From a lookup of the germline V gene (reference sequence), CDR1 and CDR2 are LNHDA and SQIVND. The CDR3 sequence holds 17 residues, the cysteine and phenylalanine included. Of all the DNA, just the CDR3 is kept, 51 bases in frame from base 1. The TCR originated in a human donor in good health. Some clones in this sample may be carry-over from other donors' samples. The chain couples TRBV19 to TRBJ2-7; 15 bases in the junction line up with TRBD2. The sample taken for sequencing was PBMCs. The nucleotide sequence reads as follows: TGTGCCAGTAGTATCCGGACTAGCGGGGGGGCGGGCTACGAGCAGTACTTC. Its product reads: CASSIRTSGGAGYEQYF.